This T cell receptor beta chain was profiled in a study of control samples from healthy donors and cancer patients. Libraries were prepared by immunoSEQ multiplex PCR; TCRdb keeps only in-frame clonotypes and omits some of them. Here the sample spans over 100,000 clones, around 88% being singletons. The source of this sequence is a middle-aged man in good health. Specimen: blood.

CDR3 bases: TGCGCCAGCAGCGGGCCGGGGACACTCACCGGGGAGCTGTTTTTT. This translates into CASSGPGTLTGELFF. V and J are TRBV5-1 and TRBJ2-2; a possible D gene is TRBD1 (6 bases). CDR1 and CDR2 from the germline V gene are SGHRS and YFSETQ. The V and J ends lost 4 bases and 4 bases respectively, with 14 bases between them. This CDR3 is built from 15 residues.